This is a list of T cell receptor beta chains from one sample in a study of chemoradiotherapy in HPV16-positive cancers. Clones were sequenced by immunoSEQ multiplex PCR, and TCRdb holds only the in-frame ones, with some missing. The sample gives about 16,000 clones, just under 80% of which show up once; 11% is in the top ten. Collection took place from a patient who underwent chemoradiotherapy. The source of these receptors is a human donor with HPV-associated anogenital cancer. CDR3s include the opening cysteine and the closing phenylalanine or tryptophan. The order of the fields is CDR3 protein, CDR3 DNA, J gene, V gene, CDR3 length, D gene, clone size. The D gene is left open where the match is weak. The size of a clone is reported for some rows only, either as once, few or many, or as a class for expanded clones.

CSVEKRGGMDYGYTF	TGCAGCGTTGAAAAGAGGGGGGGGATGGACTATGGCTACACCTTC	TRBJ1-2	TRBV29-1	15	NA	NA
CASSRDKGMNTEAFF	TGTGCCAGCTCTCGGGACAAGGGGATGAACACTGAAGCTTTCTTT	TRBJ1-1	TRBV9	15	NA	NA
CASSQPGQMDEQFF	TGCGCCAGCAGCCAGCCGGGTCAAATGGATGAGCAGTTCTTC	TRBJ2-1	TRBV4-1	14	NA	few
CASSLTSKLYF	TGCGCCAGCAGCTTGACTTCGAAACTTTATTTT	TRBJ2-3	TRBV5-1	11	NA	NA
CASSLVDRGKGYNEQFF	TGTGCCAGCAGCTTAGTAGATCGGGGGAAAGGCTACAATGAGCAGTTCTTC	TRBJ2-1	TRBV7-9	17	NA	NA
CASSEGFAGESTDTQYF	TGTGCCAGCAGTGAAGGGTTCGCGGGAGAAAGCACAGATACGCAGTATTTT	TRBJ2-3	TRBV2	17	TRBD2	NA
CASSLEVNSPLHF	TGTGCCAGCAGCTTAGAAGTTAATTCACCCCTCCACTTT	TRBJ1-6	TRBV7-8	13	NA	NA
CASSLGSQGNTEAFF	TGTGCCAGCAGTTTAGGTAGTCAGGGAAACACTGAAGCTTTCTTT	TRBJ1-1	TRBV27	15	NA	NA
CASSFGGGEGQPQHF	TGTGCCAGCAGCTTTGGTGGAGGGGAAGGTCAGCCCCAGCATTTT	TRBJ1-5	TRBV7-8	15	NA	NA
CASSSDRRKNTGELFF	TGTGCCAGCAGCTCCGACAGGAGGAAGAACACCGGGGAGCTGTTTTTT	TRBJ2-2	TRBV7-9	16	NA	NA
CASSPSGGQSSLNTEAFF	TGTGCCAGCTCACCGTCGGGGGGGCAGAGCTCCTTGAACACTGAAGCTTTCTTT	TRBJ1-1	TRBV18	18	NA	NA
CASSAQPGGAGTDTQYF	TGCGCCAGCAGCGCCCAACCCGGGGGGGCCGGCACAGATACGCAGTATTTT	TRBJ2-3	TRBV5-1	17	TRBD2	NA
CASIGGLNTEAFF	TGTGCCAGCATAGGGGGGCTTAACACTGAAGCTTTCTTT	TRBJ1-1	TRBV28	13	NA	NA